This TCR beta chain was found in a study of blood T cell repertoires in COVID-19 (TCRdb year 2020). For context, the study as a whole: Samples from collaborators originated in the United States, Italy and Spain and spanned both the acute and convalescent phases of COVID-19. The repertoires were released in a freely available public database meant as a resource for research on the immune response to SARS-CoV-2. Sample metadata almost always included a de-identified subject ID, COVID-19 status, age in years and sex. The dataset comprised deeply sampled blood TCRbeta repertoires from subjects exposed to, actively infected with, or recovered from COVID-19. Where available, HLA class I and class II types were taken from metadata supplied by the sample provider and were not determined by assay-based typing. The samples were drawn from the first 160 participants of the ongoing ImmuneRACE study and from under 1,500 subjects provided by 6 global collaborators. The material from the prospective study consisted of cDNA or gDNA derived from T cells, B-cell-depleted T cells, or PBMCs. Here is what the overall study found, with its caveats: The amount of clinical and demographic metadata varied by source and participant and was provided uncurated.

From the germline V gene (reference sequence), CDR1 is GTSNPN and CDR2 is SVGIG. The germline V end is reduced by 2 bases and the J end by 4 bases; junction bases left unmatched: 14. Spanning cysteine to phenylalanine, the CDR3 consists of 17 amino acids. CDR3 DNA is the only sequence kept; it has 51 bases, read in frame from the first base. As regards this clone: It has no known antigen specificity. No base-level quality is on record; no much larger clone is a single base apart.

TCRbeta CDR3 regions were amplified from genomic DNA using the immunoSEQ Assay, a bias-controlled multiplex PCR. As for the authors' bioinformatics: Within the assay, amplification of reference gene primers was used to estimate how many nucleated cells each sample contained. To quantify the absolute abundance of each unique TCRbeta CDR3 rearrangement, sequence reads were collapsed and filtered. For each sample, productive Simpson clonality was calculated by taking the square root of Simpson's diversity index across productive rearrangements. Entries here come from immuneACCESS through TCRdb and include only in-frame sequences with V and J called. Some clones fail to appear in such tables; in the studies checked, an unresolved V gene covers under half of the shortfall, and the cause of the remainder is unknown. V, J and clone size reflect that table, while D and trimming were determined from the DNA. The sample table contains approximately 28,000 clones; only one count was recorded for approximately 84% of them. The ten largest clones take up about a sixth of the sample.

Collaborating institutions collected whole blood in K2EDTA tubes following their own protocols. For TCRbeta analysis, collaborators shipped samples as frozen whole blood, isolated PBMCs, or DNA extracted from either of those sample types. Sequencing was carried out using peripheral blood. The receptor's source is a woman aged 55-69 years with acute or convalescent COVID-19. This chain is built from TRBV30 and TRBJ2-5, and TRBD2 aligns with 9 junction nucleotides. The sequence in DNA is TGTGCCTGGAGTAAAGGGGGTAGCGGGGGAGTTGGAGAGACCCAGTACTTC. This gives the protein CAWSKGGSGGVGETQYF.